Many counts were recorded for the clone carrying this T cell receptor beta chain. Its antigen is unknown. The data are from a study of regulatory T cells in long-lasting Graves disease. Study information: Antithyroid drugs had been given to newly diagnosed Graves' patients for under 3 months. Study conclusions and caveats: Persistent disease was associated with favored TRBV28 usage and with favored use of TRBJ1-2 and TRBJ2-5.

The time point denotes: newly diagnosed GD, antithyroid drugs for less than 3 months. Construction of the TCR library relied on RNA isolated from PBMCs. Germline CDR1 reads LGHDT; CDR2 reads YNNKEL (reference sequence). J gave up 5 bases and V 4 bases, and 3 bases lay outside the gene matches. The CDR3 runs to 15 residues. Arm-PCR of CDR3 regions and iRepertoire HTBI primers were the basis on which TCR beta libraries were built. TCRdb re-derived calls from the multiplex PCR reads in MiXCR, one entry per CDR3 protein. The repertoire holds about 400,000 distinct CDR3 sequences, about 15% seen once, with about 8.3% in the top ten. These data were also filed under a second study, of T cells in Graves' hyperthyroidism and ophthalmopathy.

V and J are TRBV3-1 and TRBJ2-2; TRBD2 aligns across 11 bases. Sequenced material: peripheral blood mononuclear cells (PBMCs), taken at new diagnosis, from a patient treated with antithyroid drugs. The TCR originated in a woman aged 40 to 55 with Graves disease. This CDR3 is CASSRLAGRTGELFF. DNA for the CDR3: TGTGCCAGCAGCCGACTAGCGGGACGGACCGGGGAGCTGTTTTTT.